This passage covers 9 T cell receptor beta chains from one sample sequenced in a study of response to subunit inactivated influenza vaccine. Each CDR3 protein is one row after TCRdb ran MiXCR on the RT-PCR reads. The table records 600,000 to 850,000 distinct CDR3 sequences, 14% of them present only once. The sequencing used PBMCs from blood, collected approximately 15 days before vaccination. Receptors were obtained from a man aged 45 to 65 who received an inactivated influenza vaccine.

The chain carries TRBV5-1 and TRBJ2-5; weak D call: TRBD1 (5 bases). From germline, CDR1 is SGHRS and CDR2 YFSETQ. This CDR3 is built from 15 residues. The V end was cut by 0 bases, the J end by 5 bases, with 14 bases between. CDR3 region: CASSLDRILRETQYF. The DNA for the CDR3 is TGCGCCAGCAGCTTGGACAGGATCCTCCGGGAGACCCAGTACTTC. Full variable domain (outside the CDR3, taken from reference TRBV5-1 and TRBJ2-5): KAGVTQTPRYLIKTRGQQVTLSCSPISGHRSVSWYQQTPGQGLQFLFEYFSETQRNKGNFPGRFSGRQFSNSRSEMNVSTLELGDSALYLCASSLDRILRETQYFGPGTRLLVL.

The V and J genes are TRBV20-1 and TRBJ2-1; 10 bases align to TRBD2. Trimming took 2 bases from V and 8 from J; bases not matched to a gene: 12. The germline V gene has CDR1 DFQATT and CDR2 SNEGSKA (reference sequence). The CDR3 sequence is 16 residues long. The CDR3 reads CSARSFLAGATDEQFF. Here the CDR3 DNA reads TGCAGTGCTAGATCCTTTCTAGCGGGGGCCACGGATGAGCAGTTCTTC.

This chain connects TRBV3-1 to TRBJ2-3; maybe TRBD2 (5 bases). The germline CDR1 and CDR2 sequences are LGHDT and YNNKEL (reference sequence). The CDR3 is 14 amino acids. The V end lost 8 bases, the J end lost 1 base, and 13 bases lay between the germline ends. This CDR3 reads CASATEAGTDTQYF. The CDR3 nucleotides are TGTGCCAGCGCTACGGAGGCTGGCACAGATACGCAGTATTTT.

This clonotype was observed a few times. The V and J genes are TRBV4-2 and TRBJ2-4, with D perhaps matching TRBD1 (5 bases). CDR3 length: 15 residues. V lost 0 bases to trimming and J lost 2 bases, with 8 bases between them. Germline CDR1 is LGHNA and CDR2 is YNFKEQ. CDR3 amino acids: CASSQEAGSKNIQYF. CDR3 DNA sequence: TGTGCCAGCAGCCAAGAAGCAGGGTCCAAAAACATTCAGTACTTC.

This clonotype has more than one count but fewer than ten. The chain uses TRBV20-1 and TRBJ2-2; possibly TRBD1 for D (6 bases). The CDR3 extends over 14 amino acids. Germline assignment: CDR1 DFQATT and CDR2 SNEGSKA (reference sequence). The germline V and J ends were trimmed by 3 bases and 3 bases, with 11 bases remaining between them. Here the CDR3 reads CSARRGWDTGELFF. The CDR3 DNA sequence: TGCAGTGCTAGGAGGGGGTGGGACACCGGGGAGCTGTTTTTT.

The sample holds a few counts of this clonotype. The V call is TRBV4-1, the J call TRBJ2-7, with D tentatively TRBD1 or TRBD2 (5 bases each). The CDR3 spans 11 residues. V lost 6 bases, J lost 4 bases, and 7 bases lay in between. CDR1 and CDR2 (germline): MGHRA, YSYEKL. CDR3 residues: CASRGEYEQYF. The CDR3 DNA follows: TGCGCCAGCAGGGGGGAGTACGAGCAGTACTTC.

This clonotype was seen a few times. This chain uses TRBV11-3 with TRBJ2-3; D tentatively reads TRBD1 or TRBD2 (5 bases each). The CDR3 is 17 amino acids. The V end lost 1 base, the J end lost 4 bases, and 18 bases lay between the germline ends. The germline V gene encodes CDR1 SGHNT and CDR2 YENEEA. The CDR3 loop reads CASSLGGTGTRPDTQYF. Here the CDR3 DNA reads TGTGCCAGCAGCTTAGGAGGGACGGGAACCCGGCCAGATACGCAGTATTTT.

The V call is TRBV7-9, the J call TRBJ1-1, with D possibly matching TRBD1 (6 bases). The CDR3 spans 14 residues. Trimming shortened V by 5 bases and J by 4 bases, and 14 bases separated the two germline ends. The germline CDR1 and CDR2 sequences are SEHNR and FQNEAQ (reference sequence). The CDR3 DNA follows: TGTGCCAGCAGCACCGGGGTAGGGGGCACTGAAGCTTTCTTT. It encodes CASSTGVGGTEAFF.

This clonotype has more than one count but fewer than ten. The chain recombines TRBV3-1 with TRBJ1-1; D is unclear. This CDR3 contains 12 residues. V lost 1 base to trimming and J lost 8 bases, with 8 bases between them. Germline assignment: CDR1 LGHDT and CDR2 YNNKEL (reference sequence). The CDR3 loop reads CASSQVTSEAFF. CDR3 in DNA: TGTGCCAGCAGCCAAGTGACCTCCGAAGCTTTCTTT.